The 27 T cell receptor beta chains below come from one sample, sequenced in a study of blood T cell repertoires in COVID-19. Produced via immunoSEQ multiplex PCR; TCRdb's table is partial and in-frame only. The sample yields fewer than 250,000 clones, under 90% seen once. Sequenced: peripheral blood. These TCRs come from an elderly woman with COVID-19, enrolled during active disease.

CDR3 nucleotide sequence: TGCGCCAGCAAGATTGCGGGGGGGCCTCCCCAAGAGACCCAGTACTTC. Residues: CASKIAGGPPQETQYF. V gene TRBV5-1 combines with J gene TRBJ2-5; 9 nucleotides agree with TRBD2. This CDR3 has 16 residues. The V and J ends lost 6 bases and 1 base, in that order; junction bases with no gene match: 10. Germline values: CDR1 SGHRS, CDR2 YFSETQ.

The J gene is TRBJ2-7, the V gene TRBV5-4, with 7 bases identical to TRBD2. V lost 5 bases to trimming and J lost 6 bases; unmatched junction nucleotides: 8. CDR1 and CDR2 from the germline V gene are SGHNT and YYREEE (reference sequence). This CDR3 spans 13 amino acids. The CDR3 DNA follows: TGTGCCAGCAGGCACGTGACTAGCCCCGAGCAGTACTTC. This codes for CASRHVTSPEQYF.

This chain uses TRBV30 with TRBJ1-4; tentatively, D is TRBD1 (5 bases). The V and J ends lost 2 bases and 5 bases respectively, with 18 bases between them. Germline-derived CDR1 and CDR2 are GTSNPN and SVGIG (reference sequence). This CDR3 region has 16 residues. The CDR3 bases are TGTGCCTGGAGTCCCGTAGACAGTACCAAAAATGAAAAACTGTTTTTT. It encodes CAWSPVDSTKNEKLFF.

The J gene is TRBJ2-2, the V gene TRBV5-4; D may be TRBD1 (7 bases). V lost 4 bases, J lost 7 bases, and 26 bases lay in between. Germline assignment: CDR1 SGHNT and CDR2 YYREEE (reference sequence). This CDR3 spans 18 amino acids. The CDR3 spells CASSPGGQIPSVGGELFF. The CDR3 nucleotides read TGTGCCAGCAGCCCAGGGGGACAGATTCCTAGCGTAGGCGGGGAGCTGTTTTTT.

V is TRBV20-1 and J is TRBJ1-2, with D tentatively TRBD1 (6 bases). This CDR3 region has 12 residues. V lost 3 bases and J 6 bases, leaving 11 bases between the germline ends. Germline values: CDR1 DFQATT, CDR2 SNEGSKA (reference sequence). The CDR3 region is CSASPGVNGYTF. The CDR3 DNA reads as TGCAGTGCTAGTCCAGGGGTGAATGGCTACACCTTC.

The gene calls are TRBV19 and TRBJ1-4; perhaps TRBD1 as D (5 bases). The CDR3 extends over 16 amino acids. Per germline, CDR1 LNHDA and CDR2 SQIVND (reference sequence). Trimming shortened V by 3 bases and J by 2 bases, and 13 bases separated the two germline ends. In DNA, the CDR3 is TGTGCCAGTAGTATGGGGCAAACCCCTACTAATGAAAAACTGTTTTTT. It yields the protein CASSMGQTPTNEKLFF.

V gene TRBV10-3 combines with J gene TRBJ1-1; D is uncertain. This CDR3 spans 16 amino acids. Germline values: CDR1 ENHRY, CDR2 SYGVKD. Between the trimmed V and J ends, which lost 8 bases and 2 bases, there was a span of 21 bases. The DNA for the CDR3 is TGTGCCATCCTCCCGAGGAACGGGAATCCTAACACTGAAGCTTTCTTT. Amino acids: CAILPRNGNPNTEAFF.

Comment on this clone: This sample also contains other DNA sequences that code for the same CDR3. This rearrangement joins TRBV6-5 to TRBJ1-3, with TRBD1 matching 9 bases. Germline lookup yields CDR1 MNHEY and CDR2 SVGAGI. The junction had 3 bases not matched to a gene; V was cut back by 5 bases and J by 4 bases. The CDR3 consists of 14 residues. The CDR3 loop is CASSRQGVGNTIYF. The CDR3 region has the DNA TGTGCCAGCAGTAGACAGGGGGTCGGAAACACCATATATTTT.

The table lists this clone with a few counts. The genes are TRBV6-5 and TRBJ1-3; 8 nucleotides line up with TRBD1. The CDR3 has 14 amino acids. Germline loops: CDR1 MNHEY, CDR2 SVGAGI. The V and J ends lost 10 bases and 4 bases, in that order; junction bases with no gene match: 9. The CDR3 region has the DNA TGTGCCACTATGGGACAGGTCTCGGGAAACACCATATATTTT. This sequence encodes CATMGQVSGNTIYF.

V gene TRBV10-1 combines with J gene TRBJ1-1; TRBD1 is a possible D gene (6 bases). CDR1 WNHNN and CDR2 SYGVQD come from the germline V gene (reference sequence). V lost 5 bases, J lost 0 bases, and 10 bases lay in between. This CDR3 is built from 14 residues. CDR3 bases: TGCGCCAGCAGTCACCAGGGGATGAACACTGAAGCTTTCTTT. Translating it yields CASSHQGMNTEAFF.

V and J are TRBV2 and TRBJ1-3; tentatively, D is TRBD1 (5 bases). Trimming took 4 bases from V and 1 from J, leaving 11 bases between them. Germline assignment: CDR1 SNHLY and CDR2 FYNNEI. The CDR3 extends over 15 amino acids. The CDR3 loop is CASSGGVQSGNTIYF. The DNA of the CDR3 is TGTGCCAGCAGTGGGGGGGTCCAATCTGGAAACACCATATATTTT. Combining the CDR3 with reference TRBV2 and TRBJ1-3 gives the whole variable domain EPEVTQTPSHQVTQMGQEVILRCVPISNHLYFYWYRQILGQKVEFLVSFYNNEISEKSEIFDDQFSVERPDGSNFTLKIRSTKLEDSAMYFCASSGGVQSGNTIYFGEGSWLTVV.

Of note for this clone: The sample contains more than one DNA sequence encoding this CDR3. This chain connects TRBV18 to TRBJ1-5, with D possibly matching TRBD1 (5 bases). The CDR3 has 13 residues. CDR1 is KGHSH, CDR2 LQKENI, per germline. The ends were cut back, 2 bases at V and 4 bases at J, with 6 bases in the middle. The CDR3 DNA sequence: TGTGCCAGCTCACCAGGGGCGAATCAGCCCCAGCATTTT. Encoded protein: CASSPGANQPQHF.

This clone has a single count. The J gene is TRBJ2-3, the V gene TRBV5-1, with D perhaps matching TRBD1 (7 bases). Trimming removed 1 base from V and 5 bases from J, with 14 bases in between. CDR3 length: 15 amino acids. CDR1 SGHRS and CDR2 YFSETQ come from the germline V gene. CDR3 DNA sequence: TGCGCCAGCAGCTTGCAAGGAGGGGGCGGAGATACGCAGTATTTT. Protein sequence: CASSLQGGGGDTQYF. The full variable domain, rest sourced from reference TRBV5-1 and TRBJ2-3, is KAGVTQTPRYLIKTRGQQVTLSCSPISGHRSVSWYQQTPGQGLQFLFEYFSETQRNKGNFPGRFSGRQFSNSRSEMNVSTLELGDSALYLCASSLQGGGGDTQYFGPGTRLTVL.

The rearrangement links TRBV19 to TRBJ2-5, with D unclear. CDR3 length equals 13 residues. Germline lookup yields CDR1 LNHDA and CDR2 SQIVND (reference sequence). Trimming pared 2 bases from V and 5 bases from J, leaving 9 bases between. The CDR3 DNA is TGTGCCAGTAGTATAACCAACCGGGAGACCCAGTACTTC. Residues: CASSITNRETQYF.

This clone came up once. The chain recombines TRBV20-1 with TRBJ2-7; D unclear. V was pared by 3 bases and J by 8 bases, with 17 bases between. The CDR3 length is 13 residues. The germline V gene has CDR1 DFQATT and CDR2 SNEGSKA (reference sequence). CDR3 bases: TGCAGTGCTAGTTCAGGATCCAACCCCCAGCAGTACTTC. It encodes CSASSGSNPQQYF.

The table lists this clone with a few counts. CDR3 amino acids: CASSPPGEANYGYTF. CDR3 coding DNA: TGTGCCAGCAGTCCTCCGGGTGAAGCTAACTATGGCTACACCTTC. The chain couples TRBV3-1 (or the pseudogene TRBV3-2) to TRBJ1-2; no clear D gene. The CDR3 is 15 amino acids. Trimming removed 6 bases at V and 0 bases at J, with 14 bases between. Germline lookup yields CDR1 LGHDT and CDR2 YNNKEL (reference sequence).

The CDR3 here is CASSPWGREETQYF. CDR3 bases: TGTGCCAGCAGCCCTTGGGGGAGGGAGGAGACCCAGTACTTC. The chain links TRBV27 to TRBJ2-5, with 7 positions matching TRBD2. Trimming took 6 bases from V and 5 from J; bases not matched to a gene: 9. The CDR3 is 14 residues long. Germline V CDR1 and CDR2: MNHEY, SMNVEV (reference sequence).

The rearrangement links TRBV30 to TRBJ2-1, with no clear D. The CDR3 totals 11 residues. V lost 1 base and J lost 10, with 8 bases in between. Germline loops: CDR1 GTSNPN, CDR2 SVGIG (reference sequence). CDR3 in amino acids: CAWSDSGEQFF. The CDR3 DNA is TGTGCCTGGAGTGACAGTGGGGAGCAGTTCTTC.

V and J are TRBV6-5 and TRBJ2-4; the D gene is possibly TRBD2 (5 bases). CDR1 MNHEY and CDR2 SVGAGI come from the germline V gene. The CDR3 covers 15 residues. Trimming removed 0 bases from V and 0 bases from J, with 6 bases in between. The CDR3 protein is CASSYSRGAKNIQYF. The CDR3 DNA sequence: TGTGCCAGCAGTTACTCACGGGGAGCCAAAAACATTCAGTACTTC.

The rearrangement links TRBV4-1 to TRBJ1-5; 10 nucleotides align to TRBD1. Germline loops: CDR1 MGHRA, CDR2 YSYEKL. The CDR3 loop spans 16 amino acids. Unmatched junction bases numbered 11, after V lost 4 bases and J lost 8 bases. This chain's CDR3 is CASSPRDRGPREPQHF. The CDR3 bases are TGCGCCAGCAGCCCCCGGGACAGGGGCCCCCGTGAGCCCCAGCATTTT.

The chain's CDR3 is CASSVNGNTEAFF. The CDR3 nucleotides are TGTGCCAGCAGCGTAAACGGGAACACTGAAGCTTTCTTT. The chain employs TRBV5-5 and TRBJ1-1; no reliable D call. The length of the CDR3 is 13 residues. The V gene lost 4 bases and the J gene lost 1 base, with 8 bases spanning the gap. Germline V lookup: CDR1 SGHKS, CDR2 YYEKEE (reference sequence).

J is TRBJ1-5 and V is TRBV2; no clear D gene. CDR1 and CDR2 from the germline V gene are SNHLY and FYNNEI. V lost 4 bases to trimming and J lost 5 bases, with 12 bases between them. The CDR3 has 14 residues. The CDR3: CASSGQTRDQPQHF. The CDR3 DNA is TGTGCCAGCAGTGGGCAGACGAGGGATCAGCCCCAGCATTTT. Supplemented by reference TRBV2 and TRBJ1-5, the full variable domain reads EPEVTQTPSHQVTQMGQEVILRCVPISNHLYFYWYRQILGQKVEFLVSFYNNEISEKSEIFDDQFSVERPDGSNFTLKIRSTKLEDSAMYFCASSGQTRDQPQHFGDGTRLSIL.

The V call is TRBV27, the J call TRBJ1-1; possibly TRBD1 for D (6 bases). There are 15 residues in the CDR3. Germline CDR1 reads MNHEY; CDR2 reads SMNVEV (reference sequence). V was pared by 2 bases and J by 0 bases, with 10 bases between. CDR3 sequence (DNA): TGTGCCAGCAGTTTACAACAGGGTCTGAACACTGAAGCTTTCTTT. Translating it yields CASSLQQGLNTEAFF.

This clone showed up just a few times. The rearrangement joins TRBV7-9 to TRBJ2-2; D unresolved. The CDR3 spans 14 residues. The V gene's germline CDR1 is SEHNR and CDR2 FQNEAQ (reference sequence). V was pared by 2 bases and J by 4 bases, with 8 bases between. DNA of the CDR3: TGTGCCAGCAGCTTAAACAGCCTCACCGGGGAGCTGTTTTTT. It codes for CASSLNSLTGELFF. Complete variable domain (other parts from reference TRBV7-9 and TRBJ2-2): DTGVSQNPRHKITKRGQNVTFRCDPISEHNRLYWYRQTLGQGPEFLTYFQNEAQLEKSRLLSDRFSAERPKGSFSTLEIQRTEQGDSAMYLCASSLNSLTGELFFGEGSRLTVL.

The rearrangement joins TRBV6-5 to TRBJ2-7; TRBD2 matches at 11 bases. With 8 bases clipped from V and 0 bases from J, the junction kept 6 bases outside the gene matches. There are 15 residues in the CDR3. CDR1 is MNHEY and CDR2 is SVGAGI in the germline V gene. The CDR3 protein is CASLGTSGFSYEQYF. In nucleotides, the CDR3 is TGTGCCAGCCTAGGGACTAGCGGATTCTCCTACGAGCAGTACTTC.

This clone has more than one count but fewer than ten. The CDR3 DNA reads TGTGCCAGTATGCCAGGGGGCCGGACCTACAATGAGCAGTTCTTC. Its translation is CASMPGGRTYNEQFF. V is TRBV19 and J is TRBJ2-1; 8 bases agree with TRBD1. V lost 7 bases to trimming and J lost 2 bases; unmatched junction nucleotides: 7. This CDR3 is 15 amino acids long. Germline V gene data show CDR1 as LNHDA and CDR2 as SQIVND (reference sequence). Looking up the rest from reference TRBV19 and TRBJ2-1 gives the full variable domain: DGGITQSPKYLFRKEGQNVTLSCEQNLNHDAMYWYRQDPGQGLRLIYYSQIVNDFQKGDIAEGYSVSREKKESFPLTVTSAQKNPTAFYLCASMPGGRTYNEQFFGPGTRLTVL.

CDR3 DNA sequence: TGTGCCAGCAGCCTGATTCGGAGCACTGAAGCTTTCTTT. It is translated as CASSLIRSTEAFF. This rearrangement joins TRBV3-1 (or the pseudogene TRBV3-2) to TRBJ1-1, with no clear D. Germline V gene data show CDR1 as LGHDT and CDR2 as YNNKEL (reference sequence). V was trimmed by 4 bases and J by 4 bases, leaving 10 bases between them. This CDR3 spans 13 amino acids.